This TCR beta chain was sequenced for a study of T cells in Graves' hyperthyroidism and ophthalmopathy. What was amplified from RNA transcripts were TCR beta CDR3 regions. Carried out on the TCR CDR3, a first-round RT-PCR used the HTBI primer set. TCRdb reprocessed the multiplex PCR reads with MiXCR, giving one entry per CDR3 protein. The table lists 300,000 to 450,000 distinct CDR3 sequences, around 25% of them singletons. Germline assignment: CDR1 SNHLY and CDR2 FYNNEI. Trimming removed 6 bases from V and 1 base from J, with 12 bases in between. The CDR3 spans 14 residues. This clonotype was observed many times.

The chain combines TRBV2 with TRBJ1-1, with D unresolved. The material sequenced was blood. The origin of this receptor is a man aged 45-65 years with Graves' hyperthyroidism. The CDR3 DNA is TGTGCCAGCAGACGTCAAGGGCAGAACACTGAAGCTTTCTTT. This translates into CASRRQGQNTEAFF.